This T cell receptor (beta chain) originates from a study of cytomegalovirus exposure and HLA in healthy donors. The primer mix had 60 Vbeta and 13 Jbeta primers. The data were produced by immunoSEQ multiplex PCR, yet TCRdb's version contains in-frame clones alone and is incomplete. The repertoire holds 200,000 to 250,000 clones, with 70% to 90% as singletons. The CDR3 covers 14 residues. V shed 6 bases, J shed 1 base, and the junction held 5 bases outside the gene matches. The germline V gene has CDR1 MNHEY and CDR2 SVGAGI. This TCR was sampled from a young man in good health and CMV-seronegative. The chain recombines TRBV6-5 with TRBJ2-5; 7 bases line up with TRBD1. Specimen: PBMCs. The CDR3 sequence: CASSPGQFQETQYF. CDR3 nucleotides: TGTGCCAGCAGCCCGGGACAGTTCCAAGAGACCCAGTACTTC.